This passage covers 4 T cell receptor beta chains from one sample sequenced in a study of blood T cell repertoires in COVID-19. Assay: immunoSEQ multiplex PCR; the TCRdb copy retains only in-frame clones and omits some. This sample has 200,000 to 250,000 clones, with around four fifths found just once. Material for sequencing was peripheral blood. The receptors were sampled from a woman older than 75 with active or convalescent COVID-19.

This clone has just one count. The rearrangement links TRBV19 to TRBJ1-1; 8 bases fit TRBD1. The CDR3 is 15 amino acids. J lost 4 bases, V lost 7 bases, and 11 bases had no gene match. The V gene's germline CDR1 is LNHDA and CDR2 SQIVND (reference sequence). The CDR3 DNA reads as TGTGCCAGTACCTACCAGGGGGCGGGGGTCACTGAAGCTTTCTTT. The encoded protein is CASTYQGAGVTEAFF. The entire variable domain, with the rest obtained from reference TRBV19 and TRBJ1-1, is as follows: DGGITQSPKYLFRKEGQNVTLSCEQNLNHDAMYWYRQDPGQGLRLIYYSQIVNDFQKGDIAEGYSVSREKKESFPLTVTSAQKNPTAFYLCASTYQGAGVTEAFFGQGTRLTVV.

The chain combines TRBV3-1 (or the pseudogene TRBV3-2) with TRBJ2-7; no definite D call. Germline V gives CDR1 LGHDT, CDR2 YNNKEL (reference sequence). The germline V and J ends were trimmed by 3 bases and 0 bases, with 6 bases remaining between them. The CDR3 is 13 amino acids. The CDR3 DNA follows: TGTGCCAGCAGCCACCACGGCTCCTACGAGCAGTACTTC. Amino acids: CASSHHGSYEQYF.

The V and J genes are TRBV28 and TRBJ1-5, with D perhaps matching TRBD1 (5 bases). From germline, CDR1 is MDHEN and CDR2 SYDVKM. Trimming took off 2 bases at V and 4 bases at J, with 6 bases between the two ends. The CDR3 length is 13 residues. CDR3 protein: CASSLKGNQPQHF. CDR3 DNA: TGTGCCAGCAGTTTAAAGGGGAATCAGCCCCAGCATTTT. The full variable domain, in which reference TRBV28 and TRBJ1-5 provide the parts outside the CDR3, is DVKVTQSSRYLVKRTGEKVFLECVQDMDHENMFWYRQDPGLGLRLIYFSYDVKMKEKGDIPEGYSVSREKKERFSLILESASTNQTSMYLCASSLKGNQPQHFGDGTRLSIL.

The J gene is TRBJ2-3, the V gene TRBV6-5, with D possibly being TRBD1 (5 bases). This CDR3 region has 12 residues. Between the trimmed V and J ends, which lost 6 bases and 4 bases, there was a span of 8 bases. Germline CDR1 and CDR2: MNHEY and SVGAGI. This CDR3 reads CASRGPADTQYF. In nucleotides, the CDR3 is TGTGCCAGCAGGGGGCCTGCAGATACGCAGTATTTT.